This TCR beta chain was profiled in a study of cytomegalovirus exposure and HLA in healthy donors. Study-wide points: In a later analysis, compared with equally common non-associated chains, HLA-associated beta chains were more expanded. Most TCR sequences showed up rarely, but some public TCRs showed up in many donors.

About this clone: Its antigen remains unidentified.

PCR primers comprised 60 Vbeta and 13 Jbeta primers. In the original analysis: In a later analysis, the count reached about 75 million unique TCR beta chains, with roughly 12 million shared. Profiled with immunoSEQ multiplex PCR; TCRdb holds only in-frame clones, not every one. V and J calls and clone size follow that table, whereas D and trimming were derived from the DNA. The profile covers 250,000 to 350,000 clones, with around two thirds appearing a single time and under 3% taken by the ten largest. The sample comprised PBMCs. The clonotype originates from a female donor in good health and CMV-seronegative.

CDR3 coding DNA: TGCGCCAGCAGCTTTAGCATGGATCCTGTCTACGAGCAGTACTTC. Amino acids: CASSFSMDPVYEQYF. This chain connects TRBV5-1 to TRBJ2-7; D is undetermined. Germline CDR1 is SGHRS and CDR2 is YFSETQ. V lost 2 bases, J lost 3 bases, and 15 bases lay in between. The CDR3 sequence is 15 residues long.